This T cell receptor (beta chain) was recovered during a study of blood T cell repertoires in COVID-19. The age range of participants was 18 to 89 years, with residence in fewer than 25 US areas. Grouping used clinical history reported by participants in a survey and questionnaire. Before being deemed recovered, Cohort 3 donors had two negative PCRs, clearance, or symptom resolution. Germline V gives CDR1 LGHNA, CDR2 YSLEER. Trimming took 5 bases from V and 0 from J; bases not matched to a gene: 6. The CDR3 is 17 amino acids. This clone has only one observation. The method was immunoSEQ multiplex PCR; TCRdb's version includes in-frame clones alone and lacks a portion of them. The data contain under 300,000 clones, almost 85% of them singletons.

Sequencing was done on a sample of PBMCs or T cells enriched from blood (not recorded which). The TCR comes from a man in his forties who had recovered from COVID-19. This chain connects TRBV4-3 to TRBJ2-3; 12 nucleotides agree with TRBD2. CDR3 loop: CASSVQLAGGSTDTQYF. The CDR3 nucleotides are TGCGCCAGCAGCGTACAACTAGCGGGGGGAAGCACAGATACGCAGTATTTT.